These 10 T cell receptor beta chains share one sample of origin, sequenced in a study of CD8 T cells in Susac syndrome. Random hexamers primed reverse transcription of 0.5 to 1 ug RNA. Each CDR3 protein gets one entry after TCRdb re-called the immunoSEQ multiplex PCR reads with MiXCR. The table has approximately 130,000 distinct CDR3 sequences, 91% seen once; the top ten hold about 0.25%. Sequenced sample: CD8+ T cells from PBMCs. These receptors were taken from a human donor with multiple sclerosis.

The CDR3 is CASSNRGPDTEAFF. Here the CDR3 DNA reads TGTGCCAGCAGCAACAGGGGCCCGGACACTGAAGCTTTCTTT. This chain uses TRBV7-8 with TRBJ1-1; the match to TRBD1 covers 7 bases. CDR1 and CDR2 (germline): SGHVS, FQNEAQ. The CDR3 spans 14 residues. Germline trimming cut 5 bases from V and 3 bases from J; bases unmatched to any gene: 6.

V usage is TRBV29-1 and J usage is TRBJ2-3, with 11 positions matching TRBD2. Per the germline V gene, CDR1 is SQVTM and CDR2 is ANQGSEA. Trimming took 7 bases from V and 2 from J; bases not matched to a gene: 8. The CDR3 runs 15 residues. The CDR3 region has the DNA TGCAGCGCCGAGACTAGCGGGGCTTACACAGATACGCAGTATTTT. Its protein product is CSAETSGAYTDTQYF.

The chain employs TRBV19 and TRBJ2-3, with D tentatively TRBD2 (5 bases). The CDR3 runs to 15 residues. V lost 9 bases and J 2 bases, leaving 18 bases between the germline ends. Germline lookup yields CDR1 LNHDA and CDR2 SQIVND (reference sequence). For the CDR3, the DNA is TGTGCCAGCACGGACTCCGATGCTTCCACAGATACGCAGTATTTT. This codes for CASTDSDASTDTQYF.

The chain has TRBV11-2 and TRBJ2-3; 9 bases are shared with TRBD2. The CDR3 is 13 amino acids. The V gene end was trimmed by 5 bases and the J gene end by 5 bases; junction bases not matched to a gene: 2. The germline V gene encodes CDR1 SGHAT and CDR2 FQNNGV. In nucleotides, the CDR3 is TGTGCCAGCAGCAAGCGGGGGGTAGATACGCAGTATTTT. This gives the protein CASSKRGVDTQYF.

The chain has TRBV19 and TRBJ2-3; 12 nucleotides match TRBD2. This CDR3 has 14 amino acids. Losses at the gene ends were 4 bases for V and 6 bases for J; bases not matched to a gene: 2. The V gene's germline CDR1 is LNHDA and CDR2 SQIVND (reference sequence). Written as DNA, the CDR3 is TGTGCCAGTAGTAGGACTAGCGGGGAGGATACGCAGTATTTT. It translates to CASSRTSGEDTQYF. Full variable domain (remainder filled in from reference TRBV19 and TRBJ2-3): DGGITQSPKYLFRKEGQNVTLSCEQNLNHDAMYWYRQDPGQGLRLIYYSQIVNDFQKGDIAEGYSVSREKKESFPLTVTSAQKNPTAFYLCASSRTSGEDTQYFGPGTRLTVL.

The rearrangement joins TRBV13 to TRBJ2-1; 8 nucleotides align to TRBD1. The length of the CDR3 is 14 residues. V shed 4 bases, J shed 9 bases, and the junction held 8 bases outside the gene matches. Germline CDR1 PRHDT, CDR2 FYEKMQ (reference sequence). The CDR3 here is CASSSQTGVTEQFF. In nucleotides, the CDR3 is TGTGCCAGCAGCTCCCAGACAGGGGTTACTGAGCAGTTCTTC.

V gene TRBV27 combines with J gene TRBJ1-5; D uncertain. The CDR3 runs to 12 residues. CDR1 and CDR2 from the germline V gene are MNHEY and SMNVEV (reference sequence). V shed 2 bases and J shed 9 bases, with 8 bases lying between them. The DNA of the CDR3 is TGTGCCAGCAGTTTACCCGCAGGGCCCCAGCATTTT. Residues: CASSLPAGPQHF.

The chain joins TRBV12-3 or TRBV12-4 to TRBJ2-7, with 7 bases lining up with TRBD2. The CDR3 loop spans 16 amino acids. V gave up 4 bases and J gave up 0 bases; unmatched junction bases: 9. The CDR3 DNA follows: TGTGCCAGCAGTTCCCCCTACCGGGAGGACTCCTACGAGCAGTACTTC. Its translation is CASSSPYREDSYEQYF.

This clonotype has just one count. V usage is TRBV6-5 and J usage is TRBJ2-7; D unresolved. This CDR3 region has 13 residues. From germline, CDR1 is MNHEY and CDR2 SVGAGI. Trimming removed 2 bases at V and 3 bases at J, with 8 bases between. The CDR3 DNA reads as TGTGCCAGCAGTTACACCTCGCTCTACGAGCAGTACTTC. Translated, it gives CASSYTSLYEQYF.

The chain carries TRBV29-1 and TRBJ1-1, with D hard to call. Trimming stripped 7 bases from V and 0 bases from J, with 6 bases between. The length of the CDR3 is 11 residues. Per the germline V gene, CDR1 is SQVTM and CDR2 is ANQGSEA. As DNA, the CDR3 is TGCAGCGCGGTTCTGAACACTGAAGCTTTCTTT. Its translation is CSAVLNTEAFF.